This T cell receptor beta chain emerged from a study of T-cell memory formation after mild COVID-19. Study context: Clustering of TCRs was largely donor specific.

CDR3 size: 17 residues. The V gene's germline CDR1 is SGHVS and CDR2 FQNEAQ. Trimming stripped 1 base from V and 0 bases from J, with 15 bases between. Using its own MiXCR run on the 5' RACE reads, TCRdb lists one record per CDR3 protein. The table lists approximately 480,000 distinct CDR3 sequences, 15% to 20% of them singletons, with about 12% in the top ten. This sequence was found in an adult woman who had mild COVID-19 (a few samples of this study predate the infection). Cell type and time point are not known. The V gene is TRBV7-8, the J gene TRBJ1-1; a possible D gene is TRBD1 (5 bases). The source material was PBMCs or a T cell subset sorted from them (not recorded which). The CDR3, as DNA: TGTGCCAGCAGCTTAGGGGGACGGATGACCCTGAACACTGAAGCTTTCTTT. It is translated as CASSLGGRMTLNTEAFF. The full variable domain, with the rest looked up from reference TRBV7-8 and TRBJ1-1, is GAGVSQSPRYKVAKRGQDVALRCDPISGHVSLFWYQQALGQGPEFLTYFQNEAQLDKSGLPSDRFFAERPEGSVSTLKIQRTQQEDSAVYLCASSLGGRMTLNTEAFFGQGTRLTVV.